This section outlines one TCR beta chain sequence together with its context. This CDR3 spans 16 amino acids. The germline V gene encodes CDR1 MNHNS and CDR2 SASEGT. Trimming took 2 bases from V and 6 from J, leaving 14 bases between them. This specimen comes from a study of PD-L1 blockade in urothelial cancer. For the study at large: Dosed intravenously at 1,200 mg every 3 weeks, atezolizumab was initiated by patients at some point between 2013 and 2014. Male patients with bladder-origin urothelial cancer numbered about 85% of the 29.

Produced via immunoSEQ multiplex PCR; TCRdb's table is partial and in-frame only. This sample has about 95,000 clones, with nearly 90% found just once. Time point noted: pretreatment peripheral blood. The rearrangement links TRBV6-1 to TRBJ1-6; D is perhaps TRBD1 (6 bases). Specimen: PBMCs, collected around atezolizumab (anti-PD-L1) treatment. The receptor comes from a man in his sixties with urothelial cancer. CDR3: CASSERQDAPNSPLHF. The CDR3 bases are TGTGCCAGCAGTGAAAGACAGGATGCCCCTAATTCACCCCTCCACTTT.